This T cell receptor beta chain was observed in a study of cytomegalovirus exposure and HLA in healthy donors. This clone turned up a few times. PCR primers comprised 60 Vbeta and 13 Jbeta primers. This table comes from immunoSEQ multiplex PCR, and its TCRdb copy is limited to in-frame clones, with some not included. The data hold approximately 150,000 clones, with about 76% observed a single time. Unmatched junction bases numbered 9, after V lost 9 bases and J lost 2 bases. Germline CDR1 is SNHLY and CDR2 is FYNNEI. The CDR3 runs 14 residues. The rearrangement joins TRBV2 to TRBJ2-5; 7 nucleotides align to TRBD1. Source material: PBMCs. This receptor was obtained from a woman between 18 and 30 years old in good health and CMV-seropositive. The CDR3 here is CASGRDRVQETQYF. The CDR3 coding sequence is TGTGCCAGTGGACGAGACAGGGTTCAAGAGACCCAGTACTTC.